Reported below is one T cell receptor (beta chain). Its antigen is not identified. The source of the sample is a study of T cell responses to AZD1222 COVID-19 vaccine. Study-wide results and limits: Baseline seropositivity characterized only a handful of AZD1222 recipients. All repertoire sampling was performed exclusively after the peak T cell response. Of spike-specific TCRs, nearly half reportedly target regions left unmutated in variants.

Germline V gene lookup returns CDR1 SGHRS and CDR2 YFSETQ. Trimming cost V 0 bases and J 7 bases, with 11 bases left between them. CDR3 length: 15 residues. The table came from immunoSEQ multiplex PCR; TCRdb's copy has only in-frame clones and leaves some out. This sample has tens of thousands of clones; about 88% occur once, and the top ten carry roughly 17%. The sequence was obtained from an adult in good health. Sequencing used peripheral blood, obtained on day 0 of AZD1222 vaccination. This chain uses TRBV5-1 with TRBJ1-6, with D hard to call. The CDR3: CASSLGRVENSPLHF. The CDR3 region has the DNA TGCGCCAGCAGCTTGGGGAGGGTTGAGAATTCACCCCTCCACTTT. Full variable domain (remainder filled in from reference TRBV5-1 and TRBJ1-6): KAGVTQTPRYLIKTRGQQVTLSCSPISGHRSVSWYQQTPGQGLQFLFEYFSETQRNKGNFPGRFSGRQFSNSRSEMNVSTLELGDSALYLCASSLGRVENSPLHFGNGTRLTVT.